This section outlines one T cell receptor (beta chain) sequence together with its context. Those enrolled, adults aged about 18 to 95 years, came from roughly 22 US areas. Clinical history reported by participants formed the basis on which cohorts were assigned. Donors in Cohort 3 counted as recovered after two negative PCRs, clearance, or symptom resolution. Assay used: immunoSEQ multiplex PCR; TCRdb lists only in-frame clones, some missing. The sample shows some 510,000 clones, approximately 87% of them seen only once. The data are from a study of blood T cell repertoires in COVID-19. Study-level information: The analysed material was cDNA or gDNA that came from T cells, B-cell-depleted T cells, or PBMCs.

Sequencing was carried out using PBMCs or T cells enriched from blood (not recorded which). This clonotype was obtained from a woman in her forties who had recovered from COVID-19.

The DNA for the CDR3 is TGTGCCAGTAGTACACCCGGTTTGGAGCAGTACTTC. Amino acids: CASSTPGLEQYF. The rearrangement links TRBV19 to TRBJ2-7; no firm D call. The CDR3 totals 12 residues. V lost 4 bases and J lost 7, with 11 bases in between. Looked up from germline, CDR1 is LNHDA and CDR2 is SQIVND (reference sequence).